The 16 T cell receptor beta chains in this list originate from one sample, sequenced in a study of blood T cell repertoires in COVID-19. Measured with immunoSEQ multiplex PCR; TCRdb has only the in-frame clones, and not every one. The sample lists over 200,000 clones; roughly 91% were seen once. Input material: PBMCs or T cells enriched from blood (not recorded which). The receptors here all came from a middle-aged man who had recovered from COVID-19.

V usage is TRBV19 and J usage is TRBJ1-6; no definite D call. The CDR3 has 15 residues. The V end lost 6 bases, the J end lost 8 bases, and 17 bases lay between the germline ends. The germline gives CDR1 LNHDA, CDR2 SQIVND (reference sequence). The CDR3 DNA follows: TGTGCCAGTAGGCTCGACGGGGAAAGGTATTCACCCCTCCACTTT. This gives the protein CASRLDGERYSPLHF.

The CDR3 region is CASSMGPFWEAANTGELFF. The DNA for the CDR3 is TGTGCCAGTAGTATGGGCCCTTTTTGGGAAGCGGCGAACACCGGGGAGCTGTTTTTT. The V gene is TRBV19, the J gene TRBJ2-2; the D gene is possibly TRBD2 (5 bases). The germline CDR1 and CDR2 sequences are LNHDA and SQIVND (reference sequence). The CDR3 loop spans 19 amino acids. The V and J ends lost 3 bases and 0 bases respectively, with 20 bases between them.

J is TRBJ2-7 and V is TRBV6-2 or TRBV6-3; perhaps TRBD2 as D (6 bases). The V gene lost 2 bases and the J gene lost 6 bases, with 14 bases spanning the gap. The CDR3 covers 14 residues. CDR1 MNHEY and CDR2 SVGEGT come from the germline V gene. This CDR3 is CASSYAGPSSEQYF. CDR3 coding DNA: TGTGCCAGCAGTTACGCGGGACCGTCCAGCGAGCAGTACTTC.

The rearrangement joins TRBV4-2 to TRBJ2-1, with TRBD2 identical over 9 bases. V was pared by 5 bases and J by 5 bases, with 7 bases of the junction left unmatched. This CDR3 contains 15 residues. The germline V gene encodes CDR1 LGHNA and CDR2 YNFKEQ. The CDR3 reads CASSLAGAVNNEQFF. CDR3 nucleotides: TGTGCCAGCAGCTTAGCGGGAGCTGTAAACAATGAGCAGTTCTTC.

The chain links TRBV25-1 to TRBJ2-4; TRBD1 aligns across 9 bases. Germline-derived CDR1 and CDR2 are MGHDK and SYGVNS. With V trimmed by 2 bases and J by 4 bases, 3 bases remained unmatched. CDR3 size: 15 residues. The DNA for the CDR3 is TGTGCCAGCAGTGAACCCGGGACAGGGAAAAACATTCAGTACTTC. Translating gives CASSEPGTGKNIQYF.

J is TRBJ2-7 and V is TRBV5-1; the match to TRBD2 covers 8 bases. The junction had 5 bases not matched to a gene; V was cut back by 2 bases and J by 1 base. Germline values: CDR1 SGHRS, CDR2 YFSETQ. The CDR3 spans 15 residues. The CDR3 here is CASSFFAGGSYEQYF. In DNA, the CDR3 is TGCGCCAGCAGCTTTTTTGCGGGGGGATCCTACGAGCAGTACTTC.

The count of this clone is one. The V call is TRBV30, the J call TRBJ2-3, with 9 bases aligning to TRBD2. CDR3 length equals 14 residues. Trimming at V came to 4 bases and at J to 7 bases, leaving 9 bases not matched to a gene. The germline V gene has CDR1 GTSNPN and CDR2 SVGIG (reference sequence). CDR3 DNA sequence: TGTGCCTGGAAGCAACTAGCGGGCGAATATACGCAGTATTTT. Translating it yields CAWKQLAGEYTQYF.

This rearrangement joins TRBV24-1 to TRBJ2-5; 7 bases are shared with TRBD1. Unmatched junction bases numbered 3, after V lost 0 bases and J lost 0 bases. The CDR3 loop spans 16 amino acids. The germline V gene encodes CDR1 KGHDR and CDR2 SFDVKD. CDR3 coding DNA: TGTGCCACCAGTGATTTGACAGGGGCCAACCAAGAGACCCAGTACTTC. Translated: CATSDLTGANQETQYF.

About this clone itself: This specimen includes other DNA sequences encoding the same CDR3. CDR3 sequence reads: CASSPRDRSYEQYF. Here the CDR3 DNA reads TGTGCCAGCTCACCAAGGGACAGGTCCTACGAGCAGTACTTC. The chain links TRBV18 to TRBJ2-7; 8 positions agree with TRBD1. Germline loops: CDR1 KGHSH, CDR2 LQKENI. This CDR3 contains 14 residues. After removal of 2 bases from V and 1 base from J, the junction contained 1 base not matched to a gene.

The chain uses TRBV27 and TRBJ2-1, with D perhaps TRBD2 (6 bases). CDR3 length: 16 residues. V was cut by 6 bases and J by 0 bases, with 15 bases left in between. From germline, CDR1 is MNHEY and CDR2 SMNVEV (reference sequence). The CDR3, as DNA: TGTGCCAGCAGATCCCAGCGGGCCAGCTCCTACAATGAGCAGTTCTTC. Translation: CASRSQRASSYNEQFF.

V and J are TRBV7-9 and TRBJ2-7; weak D call: TRBD2 (5 bases). Trimming stripped 2 bases from V and 0 bases from J, with 8 bases between. Germline values: CDR1 SEHNR, CDR2 FQNEAQ (reference sequence). The CDR3 extends over 14 amino acids. The CDR3 DNA follows: TGTGCCAGCAGCTTACAAACTAGCTCCTACGAGCAGTACTTC. It encodes CASSLQTSSYEQYF.

J is TRBJ2-1 and V is TRBV2; TRBD2 agrees at 9 bases. V dropped 4 bases and J dropped 8; count of bases not matched to a gene: 3. Germline V lookup: CDR1 SNHLY, CDR2 FYNNEI. The CDR3 length is 13 residues. CDR3 in amino acids: CASSGGLADEQFF. In nucleotides, the CDR3 is TGTGCCAGCAGTGGGGGACTAGCTGATGAGCAGTTCTTC.

J is TRBJ2-5 and V is TRBV18, with D perhaps TRBD1 (5 bases). The V gene lost 2 bases and the J gene lost 5 bases, with 9 bases spanning the gap. Germline V lookup: CDR1 KGHSH, CDR2 LQKENI. The CDR3 consists of 13 residues. The CDR3 coding sequence is TGTGCCAGCTCACCAGGCAGGGCCGAGACCCAGTACTTC. Amino acids: CASSPGRAETQYF.

The rearrangement uses TRBV14 and TRBJ2-7; TRBD2 aligns across 11 bases. Germline CDR1 is SGHDN and CDR2 is FVKESK. V dropped 0 bases and J dropped 5; count of bases not matched to a gene: 0. This CDR3 is 14 amino acids long. CDR3 residues: CASSQELAGDEQYF. The CDR3 bases are TGTGCCAGCAGCCAAGAACTAGCGGGAGACGAGCAGTACTTC.

The gene calls are TRBV18 and TRBJ2-1; TRBD2 matches at 15 bases. The germline gives CDR1 KGHSH, CDR2 LQKENI. V lost 5 bases to trimming and J lost 10 bases; unmatched junction nucleotides: 9. CDR3 length equals 16 residues. The CDR3 DNA reads TGTGCCAGCTCAACCGGACTAGCGGGAGGGTCAGGAGAGCAGTTCTTC. Translation: CASSTGLAGGSGEQFF.

V gene TRBV6-5 combines with J gene TRBJ1-2, with 8 bases aligning to TRBD1. With 0 bases clipped from V and 13 bases from J, the junction kept 10 bases outside the gene matches. In germline, CDR1 is MNHEY, CDR2 SVGAGI. The CDR3 contains 14 residues. CDR3 region: CASSYSGQGVGVTF. The CDR3 nucleotides are TGTGCCAGCAGTTACTCTGGACAGGGAGTCGGCGTCACCTTC.